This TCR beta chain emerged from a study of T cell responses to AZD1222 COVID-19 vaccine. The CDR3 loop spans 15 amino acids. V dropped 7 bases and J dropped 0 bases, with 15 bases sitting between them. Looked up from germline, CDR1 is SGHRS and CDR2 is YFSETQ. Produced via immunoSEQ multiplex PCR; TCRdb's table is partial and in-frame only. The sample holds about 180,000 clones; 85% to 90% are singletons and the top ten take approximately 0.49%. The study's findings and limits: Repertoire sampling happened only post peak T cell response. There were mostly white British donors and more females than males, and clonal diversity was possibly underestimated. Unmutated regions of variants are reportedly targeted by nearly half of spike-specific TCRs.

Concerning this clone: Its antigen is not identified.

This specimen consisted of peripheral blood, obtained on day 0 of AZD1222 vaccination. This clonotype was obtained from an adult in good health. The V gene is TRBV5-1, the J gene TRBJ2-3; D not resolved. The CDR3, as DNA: TGCGCCAGCCTTGCAGGCAGATACAGCACAGATACGCAGTATTTT. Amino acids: CASLAGRYSTDTQYF. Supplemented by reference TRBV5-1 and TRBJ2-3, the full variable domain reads KAGVTQTPRYLIKTRGQQVTLSCSPISGHRSVSWYQQTPGQGLQFLFEYFSETQRNKGNFPGRFSGRQFSNSRSEMNVSTLELGDSALYLCASLAGRYSTDTQYFGPGTRLTVL.